The clone carrying this T cell receptor beta chain showed up just a few times. From germline, CDR1 is LNHDA and CDR2 SQIVND (reference sequence). This CDR3 region has 15 residues. Between the trimmed V and J ends, which lost 1 base and 0 bases, there was a span of 7 bases. This table comes from immunoSEQ multiplex PCR, and its TCRdb copy is limited to in-frame clones, with some not included. Of roughly 170,000 clones in the sample, about 93% were seen once. The sample originates from a study of control samples from healthy donors and cancer patients. Input material: blood. This clonotype was obtained from a man between 18 and 35 years old in good health. The chain combines TRBV19 with TRBJ1-3, with no clear D. DNA for the CDR3: TGTGCCAGTAGTATAGCGGCCGACTCTGGAAACACCATATATTTT. Translation gives CASSIAADSGNTIYF.